This T cell receptor (beta chain) was captured in a study of cytomegalovirus exposure and HLA in healthy donors. Regarding the study as a whole: It was only CMV serostatus that was available as immune exposure information.

PCR used 60 Vbeta primers and 13 Jbeta primers. Here immunoSEQ multiplex PCR was the method, and the copy in TCRdb shows in-frame clones only, minus some. This repertoire shows about 220,000 clones, approximately 88% found once; its top ten account for roughly 0.75%. This CDR3 comprises 13 residues. Germline V gene data show CDR1 as ENHRY and CDR2 as SYGVKD. V lost 9 bases and J lost 0; bases outside the gene matches: 3. This clone has only one observation. Its antigen is unknown. Input material: PBMCs. The sequence derives from a boy aged 2 to 10 in good health and CMV-seronegative. V usage is TRBV10-3 and J usage is TRBJ1-2, with 8 bases lining up with TRBD1. CDR3 DNA: TGTGCCATAAGGACAGGGACTAACTATGGCTACACCTTC. Translation gives CAIRTGTNYGYTF.